This is a list of T cell receptor beta chains from one sample in a study of vaccination and CD4 T cells after COVID-19. These receptors lack a known antigen. A single record per CDR3 protein comes from TCRdb applying MiXCR to the PCR reads. The sample holds fewer than 15,000 distinct CDR3 sequences, around 50% seen once. Source material: CD4+ T cells from blood, cultured in vitro. All receptors derive from a human donor who had recovered from COVID-19. Both conserved end residues are part of each CDR3. A D gene is named only where the DNA matches it firmly. Clone size is not always given. Where it is, it says once, few, many or a class for expanded clones.

TRBD1	NA	TRBV12-3/TRBV12-4	TRBJ1-2	CASSNRGNYGYTF	TGTGCCAGCAGTAACAGGGGGAACTATGGCTACACCTTC
NA	NA	TRBV6-2/TRBV6-3	TRBJ2-7	CASSSPGGLGAYEQYF	TGTGCCAGCAGTTCCCCCGGAGGGTTGGGGGCCTACGAGCAGTACTTC
NA	few	TRBV20-1	TRBJ1-1	CSAPLVGGTEAFF	TGTAGTGCTCCGCTGGTCGGGGGCACTGAAGCTTTCTTT
NA	few	TRBV20-1	TRBJ1-1	CSARGGAGVNTEAFF	TGCAGTGCTAGAGGGGGGGCAGGGGTGAACACTGAAGCTTTCTTT
NA	NA	TRBV3-1	TRBJ2-6	CASSLSDASGANVLTF	TGTGCCAGCAGCCTCAGCGATGCGTCTGGGGCCAACGTCCTGACTTTC
TRBD1	few	TRBV6-1	TRBJ1-1	CASTPPRQGGTDTEAFF	TGTGCCAGCACTCCCCCGAGACAGGGAGGTACGGACACTGAAGCTTTCTTT
TRBD1	few	TRBV2	TRBJ2-1	CASSARQGRMFF	TGTGCCAGCAGTGCACGACAGGGCAGGATGTTCTTC
NA	NA	TRBV20-1	TRBJ2-3	CSGGDSSTDTQYF	TGCAGTGGGGGGGACAGTAGCACAGATACGCAGTATTTT
NA	few	TRBV20-1	TRBJ2-5	CSARQGSETQYF	TGCAGTGCTAGACAGGGATCGGAGACCCAGTACTTC
TRBD2	NA	TRBV7-9	TRBJ2-3	CASSLKYIAGGPGDTQYF	TGTGCCAGCAGCTTAAAATATATAGCGGGGGGGCCTGGGGATACGCAGTATTTT
NA	NA	TRBV2	TRBJ1-6	CASPGTRNSPLHF	TGTGCCAGCCCAGGGACGAGGAATTCACCCCTCCACTTT
NA	NA	TRBV6-2/TRBV6-3	TRBJ2-1	CASSSRGEQFF	TGTGCCAGCAGTTCCAGGGGTGAGCAGTTCTTC
NA	few	TRBV11-3	TRBJ2-3	CASSLVGWDGTDTQYF	TGTGCCAGCAGCTTAGTCGGGTGGGATGGCACAGATACGCAGTATTTT
TRBD1	NA	TRBV6-1	TRBJ1-1	CASKVGTGDGDTEAFF	TGTGCCAGCAAAGTAGGGACAGGGGACGGGGACACTGAAGCTTTCTTT
NA	NA	TRBV11-3	TRBJ1-4	CASSLEGGRTNEKLFF	TGTGCCAGCAGCTTAGAAGGTGGGAGGACCAATGAAAAACTGTTTTTT
NA	NA	TRBV6-1	TRBJ2-7	CASGWDWTYEQYF	TGTGCCAGCGGATGGGACTGGACCTACGAGCAGTACTTC
NA	few	TRBV27	TRBJ1-1	CASLHKPNTEAFF	TGTGCCAGCCTTCACAAGCCTAACACTGAAGCTTTCTTT
NA	NA	TRBV12-3/TRBV12-4	TRBJ1-1	CASSLGGGGWTEAFF	TGTGCCAGCAGTTTGGGGGGTGGGGGGTGGACTGAAGCTTTCTTT
TRBD1	NA	TRBV5-1	TRBJ1-1	CASSPQGMNTEAFF	TGCGCCAGCAGCCCACAGGGGATGAACACTGAAGCTTTCTTT